This is a list of T cell receptor beta chains from one sample in a study of CD8+ T cells in alopecia areata. Clones were read by immunoSEQ multiplex PCR, and TCRdb kept only the in-frame ones, dropping some. Here the sample spans about 290,000 clones, roughly 64% being singletons. The sequencing here drew on CD4+ T cells sorted from blood, taken at week 24, from a patient treated with tofacitinib. Every receptor here comes from a human donor with alopecia areata. Both conserved end residues are part of each CDR3. The D gene is left open where the match is weak. Some rows have no size entry. The others give once, few or many, or a class for an expanded clone.

clone_size j_call v_call d_call cdr3_aa cdr3_nt
. TRBJ2-1 TRBV7-9 . CASSPTSPDSGREQFF TGTGCCAGCAGCCCGACATCTCCGGACAGTGGACGTGAGCAGTTCTTC
few TRBJ2-5 TRBV29-1 . CSANWFGETQYF TGCAGCGCCAATTGGTTCGGAGAGACCCAGTACTTC
. TRBJ2-5 TRBV7-8 TRBD2 CASSLPGLAVNQETQYF TGTGCCAGCAGCTTACCAGGACTAGCGGTAAATCAAGAGACCCAGTACTTC
. TRBJ1-1 TRBV29-1 . CSLSGTENTEAFF TGCAGCCTCAGTGGGACTGAGAACACTGAAGCTTTCTTT
. TRBJ2-6 TRBV6-5 . CASSYDLASGANVLTF TGTGCCAGCAGTTACGACCTAGCTTCTGGGGCCAACGTCCTGACTTTC
. TRBJ1-2 TRBV2 . CASSGTDYGYTF TGTGCCAGCAGTGGTACAGATTATGGCTACACCTTC
. TRBJ1-1 TRBV30 . CAWRGVVRNTEAFF TGTGCCTGGAGGGGGGTGGTACGGAACACTGAAGCTTTCTTT
few TRBJ1-6 TRBV10-3 TRBD1 CAISEFGQGDAPLHF TGTGCCATCAGTGAGTTTGGACAGGGAGATGCACCCCTCCACTTT
. TRBJ1-4 TRBV5-1 . CASSSGFAGEKLFF TGCGCCAGCAGCTCGGGCTTCGCAGGAGAAAAACTGTTTTTT
. TRBJ2-1 TRBV5-1 TRBD1 CASSLAPAAGGVNEQFF TGCGCCAGCAGCTTGGCCCCGGCGGCAGGGGGAGTCAATGAGCAGTTCTTC
few TRBJ1-5 TRBV6-5 . CASRPGGYPNQPQHF TGTGCCAGCAGGCCGGGAGGTTACCCCAATCAGCCCCAGCATTTT
. TRBJ2-5 TRBV4-1 . CASSRQEQETQYF TGCGCCAGCAGCAGACAGGAACAAGAGACCCAGTACTTC
few TRBJ2-3 TRBV2 TRBD1 CASSRQGVYTDTQYF TGTGCCAGCAGCCGACAGGGGGTCTACACAGATACGCAGTATTTT
once TRBJ2-1 TRBV9 . CAGSLGASSSYNEQFF TGTGCCGGCTCCCTGGGGGCGTCCTCCTCCTACAATGAGCAGTTCTTC
. TRBJ2-6 TRBV18 . CASSPPGGLTGANVLTF TGTGCCAGCTCACCACCTGGAGGGCTAACTGGGGCCAACGTCCTGACTTTC
few TRBJ2-2 TRBV10-3 . CAIGGGQAPSTGELFF TGTGCCATCGGGGGAGGACAGGCTCCGTCCACCGGGGAGCTGTTTTTT
. TRBJ2-5 TRBV4-2 TRBD2 CASSQVLAGGPETQYF TGTGCCAGCAGCCAAGTTTTAGCGGGGGGCCCAGAGACCCAGTACTTC
. TRBJ2-1 TRBV29-1 . CSVRGRLINEQFF TGCAGCGTTCGAGGGCGATTAATCAATGAGCAGTTCTTC
. TRBJ2-3 TRBV29-1 TRBD1 CSARQGRVASWADTQYF TGCAGCGCTCGACAGGGAAGGGTGGCCTCCTGGGCAGATACGCAGTATTTT
. TRBJ2-5 TRBV7-7 TRBD1 CASSYDREETQYF TGTGCTAGCAGCTACGACAGGGAAGAGACCCAGTACTTC
. TRBJ2-3 TRBV7-9 TRBD2 CASSLGTGTSGSTDTQYF TGTGCCAGCAGCTTAGGAACCGGGACTAGCGGTAGCACAGATACGCAGTATTTT
once TRBJ1-5 TRBV30 . CAWSGREDQPQHF TGTGCCTGGAGCGGCAGGGAGGATCAGCCCCAGCATTTT
once TRBJ2-5 TRBV30 TRBD1 CASRDRGLAETQYF TGCGCCTCCCGGGACAGGGGGCTCGCGGAGACCCAGTACTTC
. TRBJ2-7 TRBV7-2 TRBD1 CASSLRSGDRGYEQYF TGTGCCAGCAGCTTAAGGTCCGGGGACAGGGGTTACGAGCAGTACTTC
. TRBJ1-1 TRBV7-9 . CASSLSGNTEAFF TGTGCCAGCAGCTTAAGTGGGAACACTGAAGCTTTCTTT
. TRBJ2-7 TRBV5-1 . CASSLWVSYEQYF TGCGCCAGCAGCTTATGGGTATCCTACGAGCAGTACTTC
few TRBJ2-7 TRBV29-1 TRBD1 CSVEAQTGINNYEQYF TGCAGCGTTGAAGCCCAGACAGGGATTAACAACTACGAGCAGTACTTC
few TRBJ2-5 TRBV18 . CASSPPGETQYF TGTGCCAGCTCACCACCGGGGGAGACCCAGTACTTC
few TRBJ1-2 TRBV7-9 . CASSKGPGGYTF TGTGCCAGCAGCAAAGGACCCGGTGGCTACACCTTC
. TRBJ1-2 TRBV19 . CASKPPGAYGYTF TGTGCCAGTAAGCCTCCGGGAGCCTATGGCTACACCTTC
. TRBJ2-5 TRBV7-2 TRBD1 CASSPGQGGLETQYF TGTGCCAGCAGCCCCGGACAGGGAGGCTTAGAGACCCAGTACTTC
. TRBJ2-7 TRBV6-5 . CASCNRARDEQYF TGTGCCAGCTGCAACCGTGCCAGGGACGAGCAGTACTTC
few TRBJ1-1 TRBV29-1 . CSVTGLMNTEAFF TGCAGCGTGACGGGACTGATGAACACTGAAGCTTTCTTT
. TRBJ2-7 TRBV5-1 TRBD1 CASSFRDRVNEQYF TGCGCCAGCAGCTTCCGGGACAGGGTCAACGAGCAGTACTTC
. TRBJ2-1 TRBV15 . CATSRSYEQFF TGTGCCACCAGCAGGTCGTATGAGCAGTTCTTC
. TRBJ1-4 TRBV7-2 TRBD1 CASSLEGQGNEKLFF TGTGCCAGCAGCTTAGAGGGACAGGGCAATGAAAAACTGTTTTTT
. TRBJ2-3 TRBV7-9 . CASSFGQPSTDTQYF TGTGCCAGCAGCTTCGGACAGCCAAGCACAGATACGCAGTATTTT
once TRBJ1-2 TRBV30 . CAWSTTGTHYGYTF TGTGCCTGGAGCACAACCGGGACCCACTATGGCTACACCTTC
once TRBJ2-3 TRBV11-2 . CASSLVGGPDTQYF TGTGCCAGCAGCTTAGTCGGGGGGCCAGATACGCAGTATTTT
few TRBJ1-4 TRBV6-6 . CASTGRDSHNEKLFF TGTGCCAGCACCGGTAGAGACAGCCATAATGAAAAACTGTTTTTT
. TRBJ1-6 TRBV30 . CALQRRGRTEDSPLHF TGTGCCTTGCAGAGAAGGGGCCGGACCGAGGATTCACCCCTCCACTTT
few TRBJ2-3 TRBV5-1 . CASRTGASTDTQYF TGCGCCAGCAGAACAGGCGCTAGCACAGATACGCAGTATTTT
once TRBJ1-2 TRBV27 . CASSAGRANYGYTF TGTGCCAGCAGCGCAGGGAGGGCTAACTATGGCTACACCTTC
few TRBJ2-7 TRBV29-1 TRBD2 CSVEEVAGYEQYF TGCAGCGTTGAAGAGGTAGCGGGATACGAGCAGTACTTC
. TRBJ1-6 TRBV7-2 TRBD1 CASSFGTGVNSPLHF TGTGCCAGCAGCTTTGGGACAGGGGTCAATTCACCCCTCCACTTT